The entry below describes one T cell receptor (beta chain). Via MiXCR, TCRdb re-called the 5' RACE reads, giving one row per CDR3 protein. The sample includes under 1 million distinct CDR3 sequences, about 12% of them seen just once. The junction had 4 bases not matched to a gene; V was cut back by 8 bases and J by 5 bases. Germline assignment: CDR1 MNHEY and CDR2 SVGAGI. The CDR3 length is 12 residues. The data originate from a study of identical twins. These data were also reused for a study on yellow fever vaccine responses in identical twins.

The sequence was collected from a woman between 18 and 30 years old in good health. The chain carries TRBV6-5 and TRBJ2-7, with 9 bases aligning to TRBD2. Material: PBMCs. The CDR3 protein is CASRGRAHEQYF. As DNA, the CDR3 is TGTGCCAGCCGCGGGAGGGCCCACGAGCAGTACTTC.